What follows is one T cell receptor (beta chain) and its context. The record originates from a study of blood T cell repertoires in COVID-19. Study background: The cDNA or gDNA used as material had been derived from T cells, B-cell-depleted T cells, or PBMCs.

Germline assignment: CDR1 SGHNT and CDR2 YENEEA. Losses at the gene ends were 3 bases for V and 3 bases for J; bases not matched to a gene: 8. The CDR3 totals 17 residues. Authors' data handling: Quantification of nucleated cells was approximated via reference gene primer amplification. Method: immunoSEQ multiplex PCR; TCRdb's copy keeps in-frame clones and lacks some. Clonal size and the V and J genes are those of that table, whereas D and trimming came from the DNA. This table holds 95,000 to 150,000 clones, 88% found once. The sample consisted of peripheral blood. The TCR was taken from a man in his forties or fifties with acute or convalescent COVID-19. The V gene is TRBV11-3, the J gene TRBJ2-2; TRBD1 matches 9 bases. As DNA, the CDR3 is TGTGCCAGCAGCTTGCCCCCTGGACAGGGGCACACCGGGGAGCTGTTTTTT. Translating it yields CASSLPPGQGHTGELFF. Together with reference TRBV11-3 and TRBJ2-2, the CDR3 gives the full variable domain: EAGVVQSPRYKIIEKKQPVAFWCNPISGHNTLYWYLQNLGQGPELLIRYENEEAVDDSQLPKDRFSAERLKGVDSTLKIQPAELGDSAVYLCASSLPPGQGHTGELFFGEGSRLTVL.